This T cell receptor beta chain emerged from a study of blood T cell repertoires in COVID-19. Only in-frame clones appear in the TCRdb table, and some are missing; sequencing was by immunoSEQ multiplex PCR. The data show roughly 140,000 clones, 84% seen once. Trimming cost V 6 bases and J 4 bases; bases outside gene matches: 8. The CDR3 covers 16 residues. CDR1 is MNHEY, CDR2 SMNVEV, per germline (reference sequence). The receptor was isolated from a man aged 55-75 years with active or convalescent COVID-19. The sequenced material came from peripheral blood. The chain is built from TRBV27 and TRBJ2-1; 11 bases line up with TRBD2. CDR3 sequence (DNA): TGTGCCAGCAGCCGACCCGGGACTAGCGGATACAATGAGCAGTTCTTC. This codes for CASSRPGTSGYNEQFF.